The rows below give T cell receptor beta chains drawn from one sample of a study of a mutant IDH1 vaccine in newly diagnosed glioma. The antigens of these receptors remain unknown. This table comes from immunoSEQ multiplex PCR, and its TCRdb copy is limited to in-frame clones, with some not included. The repertoire holds about 50,000 clones, with around 80% as singletons. The specimen comprised PBMCs, sampled from a glioma patient whose treatment included an IDH1 peptide vaccine. The origin of the receptors is a man aged 40-49 years with glioma. Each CDR3 is given with its conserved first and last residue. Fields, in order: D gene, clone size, J gene, V gene, CDR3 protein, CDR3 DNA. D genes are given only for firm matches. Clone size is stated in some rows and not others, as once, few, many or a class when expanded.

TRBD2 | - | TRBJ2-5 | TRBV7-8 | CASTPYGEREGLGETQYF | TGTGCCAGCACCCCGTACGGAGAGCGGGAGGGCCTTGGAGAGACCCAGTACTTC
- | - | TRBJ2-4 | TRBV19 | CASSPRTSLGLAKNIQYF | TGTGCCAGTAGCCCTCGGACCTCGTTAGGCTTAGCCAAAAACATTCAGTACTTC
- | - | TRBJ1-4 | TRBV27 | CASSSPLEGGYEKLFF | TGTGCCAGCAGTTCCCCTTTGGAGGGGGGTTATGAAAAACTGTTTTTT
TRBD1 | few | TRBJ1-1 | TRBV2 | CASSVDRVNTEAFF | TGTGCCAGCAGCGTGGACAGGGTGAACACTGAAGCTTTCTTT
- | - | TRBJ1-2 | TRBV6-5 | CASSSGPNGYTF | TGTGCCAGCAGTTCCGGGCCCAATGGCTACACCTTC
- | - | TRBJ1-1 | TRBV7-2 | CASSSSNLGEAFF | TGTGCCAGCAGCTCGTCTAACCTGGGTGAAGCTTTCTTT
- | few | TRBJ1-2 | TRBV5-5 | CASSFDLNYGYTF | TGTGCCAGCAGTTTCGACCTAAACTATGGCTACACCTTC
- | - | TRBJ1-5 | TRBV7-8 | CVSSLEQGRNQPQHF | TGTGTCAGCAGCTTGGAACAGGGCAGAAATCAGCCCCAGCATTTT
- | once | TRBJ2-7 | TRBV7-2 | CASSLITGREDEQYF | TGTGCCAGCAGCTTAATCACAGGGAGAGAAGACGAGCAGTACTTC
- | - | TRBJ2-2 | TRBV7-9 | CASSLELTYTGELFF | TGTGCCAGCAGCTTAGAACTTACCTACACCGGGGAGCTGTTTTTT
TRBD1 | once | TRBJ2-5 | TRBV11-3 | CASSLAGTGGRTQYF | TGTGCCAGCAGCTTAGCCGGGACAGGGGGAAGGACCCAGTACTTC
- | - | TRBJ1-1 | TRBV5-1 | CVSSVEARPNTEAFF | TGCGTCAGCAGCGTGGAAGCAAGACCTAACACTGAAGCTTTCTTT
- | - | TRBJ2-1 | TRBV14 | CASSNGVRNEQFF | TGTGCCAGCAGCAACGGAGTGAGAAATGAGCAGTTCTTC
- | - | TRBJ1-1 | TRBV7-8 | CASSLVKGAAEAFF | TGTGCCAGCAGCTTAGTAAAAGGGGCCGCTGAAGCTTTCTTT
TRBD1 | few | TRBJ1-4 | TRBV29-1 | CSAGRDSGNELFF | TGCAGCGCAGGCCGGGACAGTGGAAATGAACTGTTTTTT
TRBD2 | - | TRBJ2-3 | TRBV7-2 | CASSLGPAGLSTDTQYF | TGTGCCAGCAGCTTAGGTCCAGCGGGACTGAGCACAGATACGCAGTATTTT
- | few | TRBJ1-5 | TRBV4-2 | CASSLRDMSAQPQHF | TGTGCCAGCAGCCTCCGGGACATGTCGGCTCAGCCCCAGCATTTT
- | - | TRBJ2-2 | TRBV5-1 | CASSLALNTGELFF | TGCGCCAGCAGCTTGGCGTTGAACACCGGGGAGCTGTTTTTT
- | - | TRBJ1-5 | TRBV2 | CASSEIRGPFNQPQHF | TGTGCCAGCAGTGAAATTCGGGGTCCGTTTAATCAGCCCCAGCATTTT
- | - | TRBJ2-6 | TRBV27 | CASRFSQGANVLTF | TGTGCCAGCAGATTCTCGCAAGGGGCCAACGTCCTGACTTTC
TRBD1 | once | TRBJ2-3 | TRBV6-4 | CASSRTGRADTQYF | TGTGCCAGCAGCCGGACAGGCAGGGCAGATACGCAGTATTTT
TRBD1 | - | TRBJ1-3 | TRBV5-5 | CASSGPGQSSGNTIYF | TGTGCCAGCAGCGGTCCGGGACAGAGCTCTGGAAACACCATATATTTT